The source of this T cell receptor beta chain is a study of blood T cells in healthy people across ages. This CDR3 has 16 amino acids. Germline assignment: CDR1 ENHRY and CDR2 SYGVKD. RNA extraction gave at least 5 micrograms of total RNA per sample. Study results and caveats: Roughly linear age-related decline in beta diversity appeared, significant by age approximately 40.

With a J-beta primer mix and a sample-barcoded 5' primer, a second PCR ran 7 to 11 cycles. Researchers report that a template-switch adaptor with 12 random nucleotides tagged each cDNA molecule. Every sample returned 2.5 million or more CDR3-containing paired-end reads. TCRdb ran MiXCR on the 5' RACE reads and lists one entry per CDR3 protein. Of 650,000 to 800,000 distinct CDR3 sequences listed, under 65% are singletons. Details on this clonotype: As yet, its antigen is unknown.

The source material was blood. This chain uses TRBV10-3 with TRBJ2-4; TRBD2 might be the D (6 bases). The J call is in doubt because the DNA end fits TRBJ2-7 better. The TCR was taken from a woman of 80 years or more in good health. The CDR3 loop reads CAISESIASGVDEQYF. CDR3 DNA sequence: TGTGCCATCAGTGAGTCGATAGCGTCGGGGGTCGACGAGCAGTACTTC.